One sample yielded the 30 T cell receptor beta chains listed below, sequenced in a study of beta chain features in type 1 diabetes. Overall study results and limits: Moderate yet significant TCRB CDR3 shortening was seen in Type 1 diabetes patients in all four CD4+ subsets.

Sequenced material consisted of expressed TCRB transcripts (all of the isolated RNA was reverse transcribed). Method: immunoSEQ multiplex PCR; TCRdb's copy keeps in-frame clones and lacks some. The sample has 140,000 or so clones, about 13% seen once; the top ten hold about 1.3%. Which antigens these TCRs recognize remains unknown. Material: central memory CD4+ T cells from blood. The receptors come from a man younger than 35 with type 1 diabetes.

The chain joins TRBV18 to TRBJ2-1, with no clear D. The CDR3 runs to 15 residues. V was shortened by 3 bases and J by 0 bases, with 9 bases between the two germline ends. Germline values: CDR1 KGHSH, CDR2 LQKENI. The CDR3 reads CASSPGSGSYNEQFF. DNA for the CDR3: TGTGCCAGCTCACCTGGGTCGGGCTCCTACAATGAGCAGTTCTTC.

This clone showed up just a few times. The rearrangement joins TRBV6-5 to TRBJ2-5; D perhaps matches TRBD1 (6 bases). CDR3 length: 12 residues. Germline lookup yields CDR1 MNHEY and CDR2 SVGAGI. Trimming took 5 bases from V and 10 from J, leaving 14 bases between them. The CDR3 protein is CASSQGGEGQYF. The CDR3 bases are TGTGCCAGCAGTCAAGGGGGAGAAGGCCAGTACTTC.

V gene TRBV28 combines with J gene TRBJ1-1, with unresolved D. Trimming removed 8 bases at V and 2 bases at J, with 12 bases between. CDR1 is MDHEN and CDR2 is SYDVKM in the germline V gene. The CDR3 runs to 13 residues. The CDR3 protein is CASQPGINTEAFF. The CDR3 nucleotides are TGTGCCAGCCAGCCGGGGATAAACACTGAAGCTTTCTTT. Variable domain in full (rest from reference TRBV28 and TRBJ1-1): DVKVTQSSRYLVKRTGEKVFLECVQDMDHENMFWYRQDPGLGLRLIYFSYDVKMKEKGDIPEGYSVSREKKERFSLILESASTNQTSMYLCASQPGINTEAFFGQGTRLTVV.

This clone was seen more than once but under ten times. The same CDR3 can be traced to other DNA sequences in this sample. CDR3 DNA sequence: TGTGCCAGCAGCTTGTCCAGGGGCCCCTACGAGCAGTACTTC. It is translated as CASSLSRGPYEQYF. J is TRBJ2-7 and V is TRBV7-2, with a possible D match to TRBD1 (6 bases). The CDR3 runs to 14 residues. Trimming took off 3 bases at V and 2 bases at J, with 11 bases between the two ends. Germline CDR1 reads SGHTA; CDR2 reads FQGNSA.

The chain is built from TRBV4-1 and TRBJ1-2; D is unresolved. The CDR3 has 12 amino acids. Germline CDR1 is MGHRA and CDR2 is YSYEKL. Trimming cost V 1 base and J 4 bases, with 4 bases left between them. In DNA form, the CDR3 reads TGCGCCAGCAGCCAAGCCACCTATGGCTACACCTTC. Its translation: CASSQATYGYTF.

This clone was observed a few times. The J gene is TRBJ1-5, the V gene TRBV6-1; the D gene is possibly TRBD1 (5 bases). In germline, CDR1 is MNHNS, CDR2 SASEGT. V lost 6 bases to trimming and J lost 0 bases, with 12 bases between them. This CDR3 is built from 15 residues. As DNA, the CDR3 is TGTGCCAGCAGACCAGAGGACATTAGCAATCAGCCCCAGCATTTT. It encodes CASRPEDISNQPQHF.

This clone has just a few counts. The gene calls are TRBV4-1 and TRBJ2-7, with TRBD1 matching over 10 bases. Trimming cost V 3 bases and J 0 bases; bases outside gene matches: 2. CDR3 length: 15 amino acids. Germline CDR1 is MGHRA and CDR2 is YSYEKL. In DNA form, the CDR3 reads TGCGCCAGCAGCCAGGGGACAGGGGTCTCCTACGAGCAGTACTTC. Amino acids: CASSQGTGVSYEQYF.

The V gene is TRBV20-1, the J gene TRBJ1-6; no clear D. CDR1 DFQATT and CDR2 SNEGSKA come from the germline V gene (reference sequence). V was cut by 6 bases and J by 7 bases, with 7 bases left in between. This CDR3 has 11 amino acids. The CDR3 DNA is TGCAGTGCGTACCAAAATTCACCCCTCCACTTT. Amino acid sequence: CSAYQNSPLHF.

V usage is TRBV4-1 and J usage is TRBJ2-7, with 9 bases matching TRBD2. The CDR3 consists of 16 residues. Germline V gives CDR1 MGHRA, CDR2 YSYEKL. The trim removed 3 bases at V and 0 bases at J, leaving 6 bases unmatched. The CDR3 nucleotides are TGCGCCAGCAGCCACCTGTCTAGCGGGGTCTCCTACGAGCAGTACTTC. It encodes CASSHLSSGVSYEQYF.

The gene calls are TRBV29-1 and TRBJ2-5; no firm D call. The ends were cut back, 3 bases at V and 9 bases at J, with 14 bases in the middle. Germline CDR1 SQVTM, CDR2 ANQGSEA. This CDR3 comprises 12 residues. The CDR3 DNA follows: TGCAGCGTTGAGGTCACCGCAGTAGCCCAGTACTTC. Translated, it gives CSVEVTAVAQYF.

J is TRBJ2-1 and V is TRBV5-1; 8 nucleotides line up with TRBD2. The CDR3 is made up of 19 amino acids. Germline CDR1 reads SGHRS; CDR2 reads YFSETQ. V lost 2 bases to trimming and J lost 5 bases; unmatched junction nucleotides: 18. In nucleotides, the CDR3 is TGCGCCAGCAGCTTTCCGAAAGCCTTTGGCGGGGGGTACCACAATGAGCAGTTCTTC. It encodes CASSFPKAFGGGYHNEQFF.

V usage is TRBV2 and J usage is TRBJ1-4; 10 bases fit TRBD1. Germline loops: CDR1 SNHLY, CDR2 FYNNEI. After removal of 1 base from V and 8 bases from J, the junction contained 1 base not matched to a gene. The CDR3 contains 14 residues. The CDR3 DNA reads as TGTGCCAGCAGTGAAGAGGGACAGGGGGAAAAACTGTTTTTT. Translation: CASSEEGQGEKLFF.

Points on this clone: A much larger clone sits a single nucleotide away, making a read error possible. Other DNA sequences in this sample translate to the same CDR3. This chain uses TRBV4-1 with TRBJ2-3; no clear D gene. Trimming took 1 base from V and 4 from J, leaving 12 bases between them. Germline assignment: CDR1 MGHRA and CDR2 YSYEKL. There are 15 residues in the CDR3. The CDR3 sequence is CASSQGQRGSDTQYF. The CDR3, as DNA: TGCGCCAGCAGCCAAGGGCAGCGTGGCTCAGATACGCAGTATTTT.

This clone was observed a handful of times. This sequence joins TRBV9 and TRBJ2-7; unclear D gene. The germline V gene has CDR1 SGDLS and CDR2 YYNGEE. V dropped 4 bases and J dropped 5 bases, with 16 bases sitting between them. The CDR3 is 14 residues long. CDR3 coding DNA: TGTGCCAGCAGCCCGACGACAAGGCTGCACGAGCAGTACTTC. Its translation: CASSPTTRLHEQYF.

This clone was counted a few times. The V call is TRBV2, the J call TRBJ2-3; D call uncertain. Germline V gene lookup returns CDR1 SNHLY and CDR2 FYNNEI. The CDR3 sequence is 11 residues long. V was shortened by 6 bases and J by 2 bases, with 3 bases between the two germline ends. The CDR3 reads CASRNTDTQYF. In nucleotides, the CDR3 is TGTGCCAGCAGAAACACAGATACGCAGTATTTT.

The rearrangement joins TRBV14 to TRBJ1-6; D gene unclear. The CDR3 has 15 amino acids. V was clipped by 2 bases and J by 2 bases, with 7 bases between them. Germline loops: CDR1 SGHDN, CDR2 FVKESK. The CDR3 loop reads CASSQTTTYNSPLHF. As DNA, the CDR3 is TGTGCCAGCAGCCAAACAACAACCTATAATTCACCCCTCCACTTT. Full variable domain (rest looked up from reference TRBV14 and TRBJ1-6): EAGVTQFPSHSVIEKGQTVTLRCDPISGHDNLYWYRRVMGKEIKFLLHFVKESKQDESGMPNNRFLAERTGGTYSTLKVQPAELEDSGVYFCASSQTTTYNSPLHFGNGTRLTVT.

The genes are TRBV28 and TRBJ2-7; 8 bases are shared with TRBD1. J was trimmed by 4 bases and V by 4 bases; bases with no gene match: 3. Germline V gives CDR1 MDHEN, CDR2 SYDVKM. CDR3 size: 13 residues. The CDR3 coding sequence is TGTGCCAGCAGTTCGGGACAGGAGTACGAGCAGTACTTC. Translation gives CASSSGQEYEQYF.

This clone was counted a few times. CDR3 residues: CASSLGIVVSSGANVLTF. CDR3 in DNA: TGTGCCAGCAGCTTAGGGATTGTAGTAAGCTCTGGGGCCAACGTCCTGACTTTC. The chain recombines TRBV7-9 with TRBJ2-6; D ambiguous. Germline V CDR1 and CDR2: SEHNR, FQNEAQ (reference sequence). The CDR3 runs to 18 residues. V lost 1 base to trimming and J lost 0 bases, with 13 bases between them.

Ten or more counts support this clone. V and J are TRBV5-4 and TRBJ2-3, with 10 bases identical to TRBD1. Unmatched junction bases numbered 4, after V lost 6 bases and J lost 3 bases. The CDR3 runs 14 residues. Germline loops: CDR1 SGHNT, CDR2 YYREEE (reference sequence). In nucleotides, the CDR3 is TGTGCCAGCAATCGGGACAGGGGAACAGATACGCAGTATTTT. It codes for CASNRDRGTDTQYF. Full variable domain (remainder filled in from reference TRBV5-4 and TRBJ2-3): ETGVTQSPTHLIKTRGQQVTLRCSSQSGHNTVSWYQQALGQGPQFIFQYYREEENGRGNFPPRFSGLQFPNYSSELNVNALELDDSALYLCASNRDRGTDTQYFGPGTRLTVL.

The chain is built from TRBV27 and TRBJ2-5, with D unresolved. Germline CDR1 is MNHEY and CDR2 is SMNVEV (reference sequence). Trimming shortened V by 8 bases and J by 5 bases, and 3 bases separated the two germline ends. The CDR3 extends over 9 amino acids. In DNA form, the CDR3 reads TGTGCCAGCGAGGAGACCCAGTACTTC. This codes for CASEETQYF.

This clone was counted a single time. The chain has TRBV11-3 and TRBJ2-3; 13 nucleotides match TRBD2. Germline V gene data show CDR1 as SGHNT and CDR2 as YENEEA. Germline trimming cut 1 base from V and 4 bases from J; bases unmatched to any gene: 5. The CDR3 covers 17 residues. Here the CDR3 DNA reads TGTGCCAGCAGCTTAGGTACTAGCGGGGGGGCGCCAGATACGCAGTATTTT. Translated, it gives CASSLGTSGGAPDTQYF.

In its sample, this clone was seen once. This sequence joins TRBV6-5 and TRBJ1-6; D is ambiguous. The CDR3 runs to 16 residues. Germline CDR1 and CDR2: MNHEY and SVGAGI. Trimming removed 0 bases at V and 7 bases at J, with 13 bases between. The CDR3 DNA follows: TGTGCCAGCAGTTACTCGAGAAGGGATTGGAATTCACCCCTCCACTTT. Encoded protein: CASSYSRRDWNSPLHF.

The J gene is TRBJ1-5, the V gene TRBV30; 8 positions match TRBD1. The CDR3 runs 12 residues. V lost 4 bases and J lost 6; bases outside the gene matches: 2. The germline V gene encodes CDR1 GTSNPN and CDR2 SVGIG (reference sequence). This chain's CDR3 is CAWTTGGQPQHF. The CDR3, as DNA: TGTGCCTGGACAACAGGGGGTCAGCCCCAGCATTTT.

The chain employs TRBV10-3 and TRBJ1-1; D gene uncertain. The germline V gene has CDR1 ENHRY and CDR2 SYGVKD. V dropped 5 bases and J dropped 2 bases, with 15 bases sitting between them. The CDR3 consists of 15 residues. The CDR3 protein is CAISPASRDNTEAFF. The CDR3 DNA sequence: TGTGCCATCAGTCCCGCATCGAGGGATAACACTGAAGCTTTCTTT.

The V call is TRBV9, the J call TRBJ1-6; D gene uncertain. The germline CDR1 and CDR2 sequences are SGDLS and YYNGEE. Trimming removed 0 bases at V and 10 bases at J, with 5 bases between. The length of the CDR3 is 12 residues. The chain's CDR3 is CASSVGFSPLHF. For the CDR3, the DNA is TGTGCCAGCAGCGTAGGTTTCTCACCCCTCCACTTT.

The chain carries TRBV6-1 and TRBJ1-2; 9 bases are shared with TRBD1. Germline V lookup: CDR1 MNHNS, CDR2 SASEGT. V lost 6 bases to trimming and J lost 8 bases; unmatched junction nucleotides: 10. This CDR3 contains 14 residues. The DNA for the CDR3 is TGTGCCAGCAGGTCGACCGGGACAGGGTACGGCTACACCTTC. Translated: CASRSTGTGYGYTF.

The rearrangement uses TRBV30 and TRBJ1-6; possible D gene TRBD1, 5 bases. With 2 bases removed from V and 4 bases from J, the gap between germline ends came to 12 bases. CDR3 size: 15 residues. Per the germline V gene, CDR1 is GTSNPN and CDR2 is SVGIG (reference sequence). CDR3 in DNA: TGTGCCTGGAGTCAGCGGGGGGATTATAATTCACCCCTCCACTTT. It is translated as CAWSQRGDYNSPLHF.

This clone appeared a few times. The chain has TRBV27 and TRBJ2-1; D not resolved. Per germline, CDR1 MNHEY and CDR2 SMNVEV (reference sequence). The CDR3 sequence is 14 residues long. V was trimmed by 3 bases and J by 6 bases, leaving 12 bases between them. CDR3 in DNA: TGTGCCAGCAGTTTGCAGTGGGGTTTCAATGAGCAGTTCTTC. Encoded protein: CASSLQWGFNEQFF.

This clone was seen only once. The chain is built from TRBV4-1 and TRBJ1-5, with a possible D match to TRBD1 (5 bases). Germline V CDR1 and CDR2: MGHRA, YSYEKL. V was trimmed by 0 bases and J by 6 bases, leaving 12 bases between them. This CDR3 has 15 amino acids. As DNA, the CDR3 is TGCGCCAGCAGCCAAGAACGGGGGTTAGGTCAGCCCCAGCATTTT. Amino acid sequence: CASSQERGLGQPQHF.

This clone was seen more than once but under ten times. The chain couples TRBV28 to TRBJ2-7; no clear D. The germline gives CDR1 MDHEN, CDR2 SYDVKM. Trimming shortened V by 4 bases and J by 3 bases, and 13 bases separated the two germline ends. CDR3 size: 14 residues. CDR3 in DNA: TGTGCCAGCAGTTCCCCGACGGCGTACTACGAGCAGTACTTC. Amino acids: CASSSPTAYYEQYF.